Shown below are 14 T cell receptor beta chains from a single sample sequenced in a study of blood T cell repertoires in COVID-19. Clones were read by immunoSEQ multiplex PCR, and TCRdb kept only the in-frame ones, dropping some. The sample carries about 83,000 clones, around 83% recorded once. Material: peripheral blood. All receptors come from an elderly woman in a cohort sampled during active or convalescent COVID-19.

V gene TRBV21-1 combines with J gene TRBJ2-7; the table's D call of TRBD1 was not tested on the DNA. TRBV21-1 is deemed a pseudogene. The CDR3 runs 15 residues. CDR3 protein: CASRTLRQGHYEQYV. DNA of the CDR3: TGTGCCAGCCGCACCCTTAGACAGGGGCACTACGAGCAGTACGTC.

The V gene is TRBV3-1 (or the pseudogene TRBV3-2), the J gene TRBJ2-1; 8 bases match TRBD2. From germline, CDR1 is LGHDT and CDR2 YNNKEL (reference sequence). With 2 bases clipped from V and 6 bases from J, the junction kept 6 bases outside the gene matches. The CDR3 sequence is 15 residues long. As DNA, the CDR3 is TGTGCCAGCAGCCAAACAAGCGGGAGTGGCAATGAGCAGTTCTTC. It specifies CASSQTSGSGNEQFF.

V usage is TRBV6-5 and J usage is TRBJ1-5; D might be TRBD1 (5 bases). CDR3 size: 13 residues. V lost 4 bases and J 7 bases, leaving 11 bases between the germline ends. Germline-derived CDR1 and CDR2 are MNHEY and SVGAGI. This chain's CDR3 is CASSSGWVQPQHF. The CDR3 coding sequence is TGTGCCAGCAGTTCAGGGTGGGTGCAGCCCCAGCATTTT.

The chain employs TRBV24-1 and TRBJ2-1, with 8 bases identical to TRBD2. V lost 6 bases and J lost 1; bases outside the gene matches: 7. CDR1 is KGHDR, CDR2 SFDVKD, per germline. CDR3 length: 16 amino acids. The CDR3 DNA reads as TGTGCCACCAGTCGGGAGGGTAGGGGATCCTACAATGAGCAGTTCTTC. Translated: CATSREGRGSYNEQFF.

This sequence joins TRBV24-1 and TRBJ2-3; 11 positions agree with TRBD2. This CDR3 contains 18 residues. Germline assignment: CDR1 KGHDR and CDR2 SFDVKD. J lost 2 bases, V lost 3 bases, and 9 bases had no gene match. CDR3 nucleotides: TGTGCCACCAGTGATCCTACCGGGACTAGCGGTTTCACAGATACGCAGTATTTT. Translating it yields CATSDPTGTSGFTDTQYF.

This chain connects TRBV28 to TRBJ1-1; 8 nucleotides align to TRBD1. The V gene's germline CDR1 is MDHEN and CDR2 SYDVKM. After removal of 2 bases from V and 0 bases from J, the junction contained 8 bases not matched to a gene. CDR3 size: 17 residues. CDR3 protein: CASSLLVRGLMNTEAFF. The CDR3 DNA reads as TGTGCCAGCAGTTTACTTGTCAGGGGGCTTATGAACACTGAAGCTTTCTTT.

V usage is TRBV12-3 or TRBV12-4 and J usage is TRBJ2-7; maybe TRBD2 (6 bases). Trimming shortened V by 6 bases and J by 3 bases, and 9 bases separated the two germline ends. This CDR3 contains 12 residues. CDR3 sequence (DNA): TGTGCCAGCAGCGGGGACTTCTACGAGCAGTACGTC. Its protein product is CASSGDFYEQYV.

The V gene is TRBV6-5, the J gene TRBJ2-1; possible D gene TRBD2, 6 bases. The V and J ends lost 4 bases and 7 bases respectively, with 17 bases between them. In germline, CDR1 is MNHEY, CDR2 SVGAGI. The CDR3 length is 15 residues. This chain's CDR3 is CASSSLAVRANEQFF. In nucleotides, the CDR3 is TGTGCCAGCAGTTCTTTAGCGGTTCGGGCGAATGAGCAGTTCTTC.

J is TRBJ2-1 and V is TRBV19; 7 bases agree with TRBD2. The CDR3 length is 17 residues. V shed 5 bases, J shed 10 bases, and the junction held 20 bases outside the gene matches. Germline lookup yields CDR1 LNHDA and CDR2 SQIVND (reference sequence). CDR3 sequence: CASSDGGLVGRLGEQFF. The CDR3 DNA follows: TGTGCCAGTAGTGATGGTGGTCTTGTCGGGAGGTTGGGGGAGCAGTTCTTC.

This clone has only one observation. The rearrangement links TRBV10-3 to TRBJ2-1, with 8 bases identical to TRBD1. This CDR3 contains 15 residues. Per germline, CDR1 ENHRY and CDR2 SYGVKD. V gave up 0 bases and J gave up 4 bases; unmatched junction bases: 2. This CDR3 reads CAISESTGGYNEQFF. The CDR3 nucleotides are TGTGCCATCAGTGAGTCAACAGGGGGATACAATGAGCAGTTCTTC.

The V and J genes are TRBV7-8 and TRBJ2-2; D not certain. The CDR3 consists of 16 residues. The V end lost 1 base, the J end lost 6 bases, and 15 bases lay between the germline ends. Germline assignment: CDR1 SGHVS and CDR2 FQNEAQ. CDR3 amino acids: CASSLESGPAAGELFF. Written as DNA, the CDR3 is TGTGCCAGCAGCTTAGAGTCCGGTCCGGCGGCCGGGGAGCTGTTTTTT.

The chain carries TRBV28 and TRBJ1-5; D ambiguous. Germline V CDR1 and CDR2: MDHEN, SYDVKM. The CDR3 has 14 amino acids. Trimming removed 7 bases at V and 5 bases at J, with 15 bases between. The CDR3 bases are TGTGCCAGCACCTCGACTATAATCCATCAGCCCCAGCATTTT. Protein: CASTSTIIHQPQHF. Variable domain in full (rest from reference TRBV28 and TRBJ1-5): DVKVTQSSRYLVKRTGEKVFLECVQDMDHENMFWYRQDPGLGLRLIYFSYDVKMKEKGDIPEGYSVSREKKERFSLILESASTNQTSMYLCASTSTIIHQPQHFGDGTRLSIL.

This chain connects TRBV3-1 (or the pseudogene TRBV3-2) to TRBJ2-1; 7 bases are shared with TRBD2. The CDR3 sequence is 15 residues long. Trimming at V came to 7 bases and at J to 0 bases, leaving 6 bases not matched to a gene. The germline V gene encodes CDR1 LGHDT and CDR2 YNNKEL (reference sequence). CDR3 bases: TGTGCCAGCAACTCCGGGACTACCTCCTACAATGAGCAGTTCTTC. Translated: CASNSGTTSYNEQFF.

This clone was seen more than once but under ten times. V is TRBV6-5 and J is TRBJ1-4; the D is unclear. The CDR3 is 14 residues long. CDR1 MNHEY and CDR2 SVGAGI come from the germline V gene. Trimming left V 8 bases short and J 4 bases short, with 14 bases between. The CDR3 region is CASGSEDLNEKLFF. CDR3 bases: TGTGCCAGCGGGTCCGAGGATCTTAATGAAAAACTGTTTTTT.